The rows below give T cell receptor beta chains drawn from one sample of a study of spatial heterogeneity in lung cancer. MiXCR, run by TCRdb on the 5' RACE reads, gives a single entry per CDR3 protein. The table lists tens of thousands of distinct CDR3 sequences, approximately 7.2% of them singletons, with 29% in the top ten. Sequences were derived from PBMCs, sampled at surgery. These receptor sequences come from a female donor with early-stage non-small cell lung cancer. Both conserved end residues are part of each CDR3. The D gene is left open where the match is weak. Only part of the rows carry a size: once, few, many, or a class if the clone is expanded.

cdr3_nt cdr3_aa j_call v_call clone_size d_call
TGTGCCAGCAGTCCCTCGGGCCGACTGAACACAGATACGCAGTATTTT CASSPSGRLNTDTQYF TRBJ2-3 TRBV28 - -
TGTGCCAGCAGCTCCTGGAGTCGAAATGAGCAGTTCTTC CASSSWSRNEQFF TRBJ2-1 TRBV13 few -
TGTGCCAGCAGCCCAATCGGCCCCCATGACACCTTC CASSPIGPHDTF TRBJ1-2 TRBV7-9 - -
TGCAGTGGGGTACAGGGGGCTCGTCAGCCCCAGCATTTT CSGVQGARQPQHF TRBJ1-5 TRBV20-1 - TRBD1
TGCGCCAGCAGCCAAGGCCGGCCCCCGGGGTATAGCAATCAGCCCCAGCATTTT CASSQGRPPGYSNQPQHF TRBJ1-5 TRBV4-1 many -
TGTGCCAGCAGTCGTAGCGGGAGGGCCAGTTCCTACAATGAGCAGTTCTTC CASSRSGRASSYNEQFF TRBJ2-1 TRBV27 - TRBD2
TGTGCCAGCACCTTAGGACTAGCGGAGACCCAGTACTTC CASTLGLAETQYF TRBJ2-5 TRBV12-3/TRBV12-4 many TRBD2
TGTGCCAGCAGTTATGCGAACAGCGGAAACACCATATATTTT CASSYANSGNTIYF TRBJ1-3 TRBV12-3/TRBV12-4 - -
TGCAGTGCTAGCGCGGGACTAGAGAGCACCGGGGAGCTGTTTTTT CSASAGLESTGELFF TRBJ2-2 TRBV20-1 - TRBD2
TGCGCCAGCAGCTCCCAACCCTACGAGCAGTACTTC CASSSQPYEQYF TRBJ2-7 TRBV5-1 many -
TGTGCCAGCAGCCCGGGACAGGGGGCGCGGGGCTACACCTTC CASSPGQGARGYTF TRBJ1-2 TRBV9 many TRBD1
TGTGCCAGCAGCCTGCTAAGCGGGGGCTACAATGAGCAGTTCTTC CASSLLSGGYNEQFF TRBJ2-1 TRBV3-1 many TRBD2
TGTGCCTGGAGGCATCCGGCCCGGACTGGGAGCTACGAGCAGTACTTC CAWRHPARTGSYEQYF TRBJ2-7 TRBV30 many -
TGCGCCAGCAGCGGGGGACACCCTAACTATGGCTACACCTTC CASSGGHPNYGYTF TRBJ1-2 TRBV5-1 many -
TGCGCCAGCAGCAGGTCGGGACTAGCAGTGGAGACCCAGTACTTC CASSRSGLAVETQYF TRBJ2-5 TRBV5-1 few TRBD2
TGTGCCACCAGCAGAGAGCGGGCGGACAGGGGAGAGACCCAGTACTTC CATSRERADRGETQYF TRBJ2-5 TRBV15 - TRBD1
TGTGCCAGCCGGGACAGAAACACAGATACGCAGTATTTT CASRDRNTDTQYF TRBJ2-3 TRBV10-3 many TRBD1
TGTGCCACCGCAAGAGATGAGGACAGGGTCTTGGAAAACCCCACAGATACGCAGTATTTT CATARDEDRVLENPTDTQYF TRBJ2-3 TRBV24-1 - TRBD1
TGTGCCAGCAGCTCCCCGGGAAATACCCAGTACTTC CASSSPGNTQYF TRBJ2-5 TRBV6-5 many -
TGTGCCAGCAGCCCTGCAGCGGGGTCGGGGGAGACCCAGTACTTC CASSPAAGSGETQYF TRBJ2-5 TRBV4-2 few TRBD2
TGTGCCAGCAGCCTTGGGGAGGTTCTGTACGAGCAGTACTTC CASSLGEVLYEQYF TRBJ2-7 TRBV2 many -
TGTGCCAGCAGCTTCTCACAGCAGCGCTATGGCTACACCTTC CASSFSQQRYGYTF TRBJ1-2 TRBV5-4 - -
TGTGCCAGCAGTTTGCTAGCACATGCGGACACTACGCAGTATTTT CASSLLAHADTTQYF TRBJ2-3 TRBV6-5 few -
TGCAGTGCTAGAGATGCGGCATCGGGCGGGAGTTTGGGACGGACCGGGGAGCTGTTTTTT CSARDAASGGSLGRTGELFF TRBJ2-2 TRBV20-1 many TRBD2
TGTGCCAGCACAAAATGGGGCAGGGGACGGGGAGATAAGAACACTGAAGCTTTCTTT CASTKWGRGRGDKNTEAFF TRBJ1-1 TRBV12-3/TRBV12-4 few -
TGTGCCAGCAGTAGGCCGGGACTAGTGGCCGAGCAGTACTTC CASSRPGLVAEQYF TRBJ2-7 TRBV6-2/TRBV6-3 - TRBD2
TGTGCCAGCAGTTTTCTTCAAAGTAGTGAAAAACTGTTTTTT CASSFLQSSEKLFF TRBJ1-4 TRBV2 - -
TGTGCCAGCAGCATTCCCGGGGGGACAGATACGCAGTATTTT CASSIPGGTDTQYF TRBJ2-3 TRBV5-5 many TRBD2
TGTGCCAGCAGCTTTGGGACCGGGCCCTACGAGCAGTACTTC CASSFGTGPYEQYF TRBJ2-7 TRBV5-5 many -
TGTGCCAGCAGCTTAAACCGCCTAAACATTCAGTACTTC CASSLNRLNIQYF TRBJ2-4 TRBV7-2 many -
TGCGCCAGCAGCTTGTATTCCGGAACCACCTACGAGCAGTACTTC CASSLYSGTTYEQYF TRBJ2-7 TRBV5-1 many -
TGTGCCAGTAGTGTAGACAATTCGGGGCCCTACGAGCAGTACTTC CASSVDNSGPYEQYF TRBJ2-7 TRBV19 few -
TGCGCCAGCAGCTCCATCCCGACAGACACCGGGGAGCTGTTTTTT CASSSIPTDTGELFF TRBJ2-2 TRBV5-1 - -
TGTGCCAGCAGCAAATACGTAGGGGCTAAGTGCGGAAACACCATATATTTT CASSKYVGAKCGNTIYF TRBJ1-3 TRBV21-1 few -
TGTGCCAGCAGCTCACCCTACGACCCCTACGAGCAGTACTTC CASSSPYDPYEQYF TRBJ2-7 TRBV2 many -
TGTGCCAGCAGGGTTACAGGGGGCGACGGAAACACCATATATTTT CASRVTGGDGNTIYF TRBJ1-3 TRBV12-3/TRBV12-4 - TRBD1
TGCGCCAGCAGCTCGGGACTAGCGGGGGGCAATGAGCAGTTCTTC CASSSGLAGGNEQFF TRBJ2-1 TRBV5-1 - TRBD2
TGTGCCAGCAGCTCTCGACAGGGACGAGGATACACAGATACGCAGTATTTT CASSSRQGRGYTDTQYF TRBJ2-3 TRBV7-2 many TRBD1
TGCAGTGCTCGCGACAGGCCCGCAACTAATGAAAAACTGTTTTTT CSARDRPATNEKLFF TRBJ1-4 TRBV20-1 many -
TGTGCCAGCACCTTGGGGGGGCAGGGTGAGCAGTTCTTC CASTLGGQGEQFF TRBJ2-1 TRBV12-3/TRBV12-4 many -
TGTGCCAGCAGTTTTAGTTCTACGCAGTATTTT CASSFSSTQYF TRBJ2-3 TRBV12-3/TRBV12-4 - -
TGTGCCAGCAGTCCCTGGGGGGCGGAGACCCAGTACTTC CASSPWGAETQYF TRBJ2-5 TRBV12-3/TRBV12-4 - -
TGTGCCAGCAGTCCGACTAGCGGCCAGAACAATGAGCAGTTCTTC CASSPTSGQNNEQFF TRBJ2-1 TRBV6-5 many TRBD2
TGTGCCAGCACCCGACAGGGGGCTCGGGAGCAGTACTTC CASTRQGAREQYF TRBJ2-7 TRBV6-1 few TRBD1
TGCAGTGCTAGAGGACTAGCGGGATTAGAGACCCAGTACTTC CSARGLAGLETQYF TRBJ2-5 TRBV20-1 few TRBD2
TGCAGTGCTAGAGATCGAATCGGAAGCTCCTACAATGAGCAGTTCTTC CSARDRIGSSYNEQFF TRBJ2-1 TRBV20-1 - -
TGCGCCAGCAGCTTGGGAAGCGGGAGCGGAGCAGATACGCAGTATTTT CASSLGSGSGADTQYF TRBJ2-3 TRBV5-1 - TRBD2
TGTGCCAGCAGCCGATGGGCGCGGCCCATGGATACGCAGTATTTT CASSRWARPMDTQYF TRBJ2-3 TRBV3-1 - -
TGTGCCATCACCTTGGACAGGAACAATGAGCAGTTCTTC CAITLDRNNEQFF TRBJ2-1 TRBV10-3 few TRBD1
TGTGCCAGCAGCTACACTAGCGGCACAGATACGCAGTATTTT CASSYTSGTDTQYF TRBJ2-3 TRBV11-2 many TRBD2
TGTGCCAGCAGTGAAACGACCTTTGGCGATGGCTACACCTTC CASSETTFGDGYTF TRBJ1-2 TRBV2 - -
TGTGCCAGCAGGGGCTTAGATACGCAGTATTTT CASRGLDTQYF TRBJ2-3 TRBV25-1 many -
TGTGCCAGCAGCCCCCGACAGGGATGGGGCACCGGGGAGCTGTTTTTT CASSPRQGWGTGELFF TRBJ2-2 TRBV9 - TRBD1
TGTGCCAGCAGTTTAGGCCCGGGACAGGGCTACGAGCAGTACTTC CASSLGPGQGYEQYF TRBJ2-7 TRBV27 many TRBD1
TGCAGTGCTATTGCTAGCGGTTACCAAGAGACCCAGTACTTC CSAIASGYQETQYF TRBJ2-5 TRBV20-1 few TRBD2